This TCR beta chain was retrieved from a study of blood T cell repertoires in COVID-19. Study at large: Sites across the United States, Italy and Spain contributed samples from acute and convalescent COVID-19. The cDNA or gDNA used as material had been derived from T cells, B-cell-depleted T cells, or PBMCs.

Original data processing: From reference gene primer amplification, estimates of nucleated cell counts were derived. TCRdb keeps only in-frame clones here, not all; method: immunoSEQ multiplex PCR. The V and J calls and the clone size are those of that table, but D and trimming were determined from the DNA. This sample has 300,000 to 350,000 clones, with about nine tenths found just once. Patients in Seattle were enrolled during active infection, then followed longitudinally. CDR3 length equals 15 residues. V lost 6 bases to trimming and J lost 2 bases; unmatched junction nucleotides: 4. Germline V lookup: CDR1 MNHEY, CDR2 SVGAGI.

The TCR was taken from a man aged 25-45 years with COVID-19, enrolled during active disease. Sequencing was carried out using peripheral blood. The chain recombines TRBV6-5 with TRBJ2-6; 7 bases align to TRBD1. Here the CDR3 DNA reads TGTGCCAGCAGCGTTGACAGGGCTGGGGCCAACGTCCTGACTTTC. This sequence encodes CASSVDRAGANVLTF.